These 30 T cell receptor beta chains share one sample of origin, sequenced in a study of shared clonotypes between healthy human individuals. Measured with immunoSEQ multiplex PCR; TCRdb has only the in-frame clones, and not every one. The sample carries about 2.1 million clones, 85% to 95% recorded once. Cells designated naive CD8 were CD45RO-negative and were positively selected for CCR7, with terminally differentiated effector memory CD45RA+ cells excluded. Source material: naive CD8+ T cells from PBMCs. The receptors here all came from a man between 18 and 29 years old in good health. Some clones in this sample may be carry-over from other donors' samples.

The chain has TRBV5-1 and TRBJ1-1, with TRBD1 matching 9 bases. V shed 3 bases and J 4 bases; nucleotides not matched to a gene: 7. The CDR3 runs to 15 residues. The germline gives CDR1 SGHRS, CDR2 YFSETQ. The CDR3 sequence: CASSSGQGMGTEAFF. The CDR3 DNA sequence: TGCGCCAGCAGCTCTGGACAGGGGATGGGCACTGAAGCTTTCTTT.

The chain is built from TRBV28 and TRBJ2-7; possible D gene TRBD1, 5 bases. The CDR3 spans 15 residues. From germline, CDR1 is MDHEN and CDR2 SYDVKM. Trimming shortened V by 5 bases and J by 4 bases, and 18 bases separated the two germline ends. The CDR3 DNA is TGTGCCAGCAGTGCTCGACAGACAAGCATTTACGAGCAGTACTTC. Amino acids: CASSARQTSIYEQYF. Full variable domain (missing parts from reference TRBV28 and TRBJ2-7): DVKVTQSSRYLVKRTGEKVFLECVQDMDHENMFWYRQDPGLGLRLIYFSYDVKMKEKGDIPEGYSVSREKKERFSLILESASTNQTSMYLCASSARQTSIYEQYFGPGTRLTVT.

The chain has TRBV27 and TRBJ1-1; 7 bases line up with TRBD1. J gave up 1 base and V 2 bases, and 10 bases lay outside the gene matches. CDR3 length: 17 residues. Germline CDR1 reads MNHEY; CDR2 reads SMNVEV (reference sequence). The CDR3 nucleotides are TGTGCCAGCAGTTTAACTCCGGGCTGGACAGGGAACACTGAAGCTTTCTTT. This codes for CASSLTPGWTGNTEAFF.

The rearrangement links TRBV7-2 to TRBJ1-2; TRBD1 agrees at 8 bases. Looked up from germline, CDR1 is SGHTA and CDR2 is FQGNSA. This CDR3 has 15 amino acids. Trimming removed 1 base from V and 7 bases from J; junction bases left unmatched: 8. CDR3 in DNA: TGTGCCAGCAGCTTAGACCGGACAGGGATCACTGGCTACACCTTC. Encoded protein: CASSLDRTGITGYTF.

The rearrangement links TRBV6-6 to TRBJ2-7; 9 bases are a match to TRBD1. V lost 6 bases to trimming and J lost 6 bases; unmatched junction nucleotides: 12. This CDR3 is 15 amino acids long. CDR1 is MNHNY and CDR2 is SVGAGI in the germline V gene (reference sequence). DNA of the CDR3: TGTGCCAGCAGCCTCCTGGACAGGGGACGCCGCGAGCAGTACTTC. Translation: CASSLLDRGRREQYF.

This clone was picked up one time. The chain carries TRBV7-9 and TRBJ2-1, with 9 bases identical to TRBD1. Germline lookup yields CDR1 SEHNR and CDR2 FQNEAQ (reference sequence). J gave up 8 bases and V 5 bases, and 13 bases lay outside the gene matches. CDR3 length: 16 amino acids. This CDR3 reads CASSPRDRAGWDEQFF. The CDR3 bases are TGTGCCAGCAGCCCTAGGGACAGGGCCGGATGGGATGAGCAGTTCTTC.

J is TRBJ1-1 and V is TRBV11-2, with D maybe TRBD1 (6 bases). The CDR3 contains 14 residues. V lost 5 bases and J lost 6, with 16 bases in between. CDR1 and CDR2 from the germline V gene are SGHAT and FQNNGV. The CDR3 reads CASSPGGGSAEAFF. In DNA form, the CDR3 reads TGTGCCAGCAGCCCCGGAGGGGGGTCCGCTGAAGCTTTCTTT.

V and J are TRBV27 and TRBJ1-1, with D perhaps matching TRBD1 (6 bases). The CDR3 has 13 amino acids. Germline CDR1 MNHEY, CDR2 SMNVEV (reference sequence). V was shortened by 6 bases and J by 6 bases, with 14 bases between the two germline ends. CDR3 loop: CASSYRVSAEAFF. Written as DNA, the CDR3 is TGTGCCAGCAGCTACAGGGTTAGCGCTGAAGCTTTCTTT.

The chain joins TRBV28 to TRBJ2-1; 7 bases line up with TRBD2. The V segment lost 5 bases and the J segment 6 bases; nucleotides outside the gene matches: 16. The CDR3 is made up of 17 amino acids. CDR1 is MDHEN and CDR2 is SYDVKM in the germline V gene. CDR3: CASSPAGVRGRGNEQFF. Here the CDR3 DNA reads TGTGCCAGCAGTCCCGCCGGGGTCCGCGGGAGAGGCAATGAGCAGTTCTTC. The whole variable domain, filled in from reference TRBV28 and TRBJ2-1, reads DVKVTQSSRYLVKRTGEKVFLECVQDMDHENMFWYRQDPGLGLRLIYFSYDVKMKEKGDIPEGYSVSREKKERFSLILESASTNQTSMYLCASSPAGVRGRGNEQFFGPGTRLTVL.

The chain combines TRBV28 with TRBJ2-3; D might be TRBD2 (6 bases). Germline V gene lookup returns CDR1 MDHEN and CDR2 SYDVKM. V was cut by 7 bases and J by 8 bases, with 25 bases left in between. CDR3 length equals 16 residues. The CDR3 here is CASKPGGEGGGGTQYF. In DNA, the CDR3 is TGTGCCAGCAAACCCGGGGGAGAGGGAGGTGGAGGTACGCAGTATTTT. Using reference TRBV28 and TRBJ2-3 for the parts outside the CDR3, the full variable domain is DVKVTQSSRYLVKRTGEKVFLECVQDMDHENMFWYRQDPGLGLRLIYFSYDVKMKEKGDIPEGYSVSREKKERFSLILESASTNQTSMYLCASKPGGEGGGGTQYFGPGTRLTVL.

The rearrangement uses TRBV2 and TRBJ2-7; the match to TRBD2 covers 12 bases. The CDR3 extends over 15 amino acids. Germline V gene lookup returns CDR1 SNHLY and CDR2 FYNNEI. V shed 5 bases and J 5 bases; nucleotides not matched to a gene: 7. This CDR3 reads CASSYLAGGPHEQYF. The CDR3 DNA sequence: TGTGCCAGCAGTTATCTAGCGGGAGGGCCCCACGAGCAGTACTTC.

V and J are TRBV6-5 and TRBJ2-7; TRBD2 matches at 15 bases. With V trimmed by 2 bases and J by 4 bases, 0 bases remained unmatched. The CDR3 contains 15 residues. Germline CDR1 MNHEY, CDR2 SVGAGI. The CDR3 sequence is CASSYGTSGRYEQYF. The CDR3 DNA reads TGTGCCAGCAGTTACGGGACTAGCGGGAGGTACGAGCAGTACTTC.

The chain's CDR3 is CASSSREYGYEQYF. The CDR3 bases are TGTGCCAGTAGTTCACGGGAGTACGGCTACGAGCAGTACTTC. This chain links TRBV19 with TRBJ2-7; weak D call: TRBD2 (6 bases). V shed 5 bases and J shed 3 bases, with 14 bases lying between them. The germline gives CDR1 LNHDA, CDR2 SQIVND (reference sequence). This CDR3 has 14 residues.

Only one count was recorded for this clone. The chain carries TRBV27 and TRBJ2-7, with D possibly being TRBD1 (5 bases). CDR1 MNHEY and CDR2 SMNVEV come from the germline V gene (reference sequence). CDR3 length equals 14 residues. V shed 2 bases and J shed 2 bases, with 10 bases lying between them. The CDR3 region is CASSLAPTAYEQYF. The CDR3 DNA reads as TGTGCCAGCAGTTTAGCGCCGACAGCCTACGAGCAGTACTTC.

The CDR3: CASSLDLSSGTSGVYEQYF. CDR3 nucleotides: TGTGCCAGCAGTCTGGACTTGTCGTCCGGGACTAGCGGGGTCTACGAGCAGTACTTC. This sequence joins TRBV28 and TRBJ2-7; 13 bases match TRBD2. V was clipped by 5 bases and J by 3 bases; unmatched bases: 16. The germline V gene has CDR1 MDHEN and CDR2 SYDVKM. The length of the CDR3 is 19 residues.

This sequence joins TRBV13 and TRBJ2-3; D may be TRBD2 (6 bases). In germline, CDR1 is PRHDT, CDR2 FYEKMQ (reference sequence). The CDR3 spans 15 residues. Trimming took 0 bases from V and 4 from J, leaving 11 bases between them. The CDR3 coding sequence is TGTGCCAGCAGCTTAGGCGAGGAGGGCCCAGATACGCAGTATTTT. This translates into CASSLGEEGPDTQYF.

The rearrangement links TRBV28 to TRBJ2-1, with 10 nucleotides matching TRBD2. The CDR3 is 17 amino acids. Germline trimming cut 3 bases from V and 0 bases from J; bases unmatched to any gene: 5. The germline V gene encodes CDR1 MDHEN and CDR2 SYDVKM. CDR3 in amino acids: CASSFSLAGVSYNEQFF. The DNA for the CDR3 is TGTGCCAGCAGTTTCTCCCTAGCGGGAGTCTCCTACAATGAGCAGTTCTTC.

The chain uses TRBV11-2 and TRBJ2-7; 7 bases match TRBD2. This CDR3 spans 16 amino acids. Unmatched junction bases numbered 10, after V lost 5 bases and J lost 0 bases. CDR1 is SGHAT and CDR2 is FQNNGV in the germline V gene. CDR3 DNA sequence: TGTGCCAGCAGCATGAATAGCGGGTCTGACTCCTACGAGCAGTACTTC. Protein sequence: CASSMNSGSDSYEQYF.

V gene TRBV5-1 combines with J gene TRBJ2-1, with 9 bases lining up with TRBD2. This CDR3 comprises 16 residues. Germline CDR1 reads SGHRS; CDR2 reads YFSETQ. V was pared by 5 bases and J by 7 bases, with 13 bases of the junction left unmatched. DNA for the CDR3: TGCGCCAGCAGAGAAGGTGCGGGAGGGCCGGGAAATGAGCAGTTCTTC. Amino acid sequence: CASREGAGGPGNEQFF.

The chain couples TRBV27 to TRBJ1-1, with D tentatively TRBD1 (5 bases). The CDR3 is made up of 11 amino acids. V lost 9 bases and J 8 bases, leaving 13 bases between the germline ends. Germline values: CDR1 MNHEY, CDR2 SMNVEV (reference sequence). The chain's CDR3 is CASMVWGEAFF. CDR3 DNA sequence: TGTGCCAGTATGGTGTGGGGGGAAGCTTTCTTT.

V is TRBV28 and J is TRBJ1-5; D might be TRBD1 (6 bases). Germline V lookup: CDR1 MDHEN, CDR2 SYDVKM. The V end lost 10 bases, the J end lost 15 bases, and 19 bases lay between the germline ends. The CDR3 totals 11 residues. The CDR3 bases are TGTGCCAACCCTACCCGGACAGTTCGGCATTTT. Encoded protein: CANPTRTVRHF.

The V and J genes are TRBV6-4 and TRBJ2-7; D not resolved. This CDR3 spans 18 amino acids. V lost 3 bases and J 2 bases, leaving 23 bases between the germline ends. Germline CDR1 reads MRHNA; CDR2 reads SNTAGT. CDR3 region: CASSEISVSDITAYEQYF. The CDR3 DNA reads as TGTGCCAGCAGTGAAATTTCGGTCAGCGATATTACAGCCTACGAGCAGTACTTC.

The chain uses TRBV15 and TRBJ2-5; D is uncertain. This CDR3 contains 17 residues. The V gene lost 0 bases and the J gene lost 5 bases, with 19 bases spanning the gap. Germline V CDR1 and CDR2: LNHNV, YYDKDF (reference sequence). In DNA form, the CDR3 reads TGTGCCACCAGCAGAGATTCGTCCCGCCGGGTTGGCGAGACCCAGTACTTC. Encoded protein: CATSRDSSRRVGETQYF.

The rearrangement links TRBV27 to TRBJ1-3, with D maybe TRBD1 (5 bases). The CDR3 is 13 residues long. Trimming took 8 bases from V and 2 from J, leaving 10 bases between them. Germline values: CDR1 MNHEY, CDR2 SMNVEV (reference sequence). For the CDR3, the DNA is TGTGCCAGCGGGACCCGCCCTGGAAACACCATATATTTT. Protein: CASGTRPGNTIYF.

The rearrangement links TRBV4-1 to TRBJ1-2, with D perhaps TRBD1 (5 bases). Trimming took off 3 bases at V and 7 bases at J, with 12 bases between the two ends. This CDR3 comprises 13 residues. The germline gives CDR1 MGHRA, CDR2 YSYEKL. The CDR3 nucleotides are TGCGCCAGCAGCCAGACCCCGAGGGGTGGCTACACCTTC. This translates into CASSQTPRGGYTF.

In DNA, the CDR3 is TGTGCCAGCAGCCAGAGGGGACAGGGACACACCGGGGAGCTGTTTTTT. Its translation: CASSQRGQGHTGELFF. The chain has TRBV7-3 and TRBJ2-2; 9 bases match TRBD1. J gave up 3 bases and V 5 bases, and 7 bases lay outside the gene matches. Per the germline V gene, CDR1 is SGHTA and CDR2 is FQGTGA. The CDR3 consists of 16 residues.

The chain carries TRBV7-2 and TRBJ2-3; TRBD2 matches at 8 bases. This CDR3 is built from 15 residues. Germline V lookup: CDR1 SGHTA, CDR2 FQGNSA. J lost 3 bases, V lost 8 bases, and 10 bases had no gene match. CDR3 DNA sequence: TGTGCCAGCGGGCGGGGGGTAAGCGGGACAGATACGCAGTATTTT. Residues: CASGRGVSGTDTQYF.

The rearrangement joins TRBV5-5 to TRBJ1-2; D is unresolved. Germline-derived CDR1 and CDR2 are SGHKS and YYEKEE (reference sequence). The CDR3 is 15 amino acids. With 1 base removed from V and 7 bases from J, the gap between germline ends came to 17 bases. CDR3 region: CASSLISAVAAGYTF. The DNA of the CDR3 is TGTGCCAGCAGCTTGATCAGCGCCGTGGCCGCTGGCTACACCTTC.

A word on this clone: The sample holds other DNA sequences that translate to the same CDR3. The genes are TRBV9 and TRBJ2-1; D is ambiguous. Germline V lookup: CDR1 SGDLS, CDR2 YYNGEE. This CDR3 comprises 15 residues. The V end was cut by 3 bases, the J end by 1 base, with 11 bases between. Written as DNA, the CDR3 is TGTGCCAGCAGCGCAAGAGTGGGTTCCTACAATGAGCAGTTCTTC. This encodes CASSARVGSYNEQFF. Supplemented by reference TRBV9 and TRBJ2-1, the full variable domain reads DSGVTQTPKHLITATGQRVTLRCSPRSGDLSVYWYQQSLDQGLQFLIQYYNGEERAKGNILERFSAQQFPDLHSELNLSSLELGDSALYFCASSARVGSYNEQFFGPGTRLTVL.

Points on this clone: The germline gene is not matched at one end of the junction; a read error may be the cause. The rearrangement joins TRBV28 to TRBJ2-3; no clear D. CDR1 MDHEN and CDR2 SYDVKM come from the germline V gene. The CDR3 totals 15 residues. The CDR3 here is CASSLWTRPADTQYF. In DNA, the CDR3 is TGTGCCAGCAGTCTATGGACCCGACCCGCAGATACGCAGTATTTT.